The source of this T cell receptor (beta chain) is a study of T cells after yellow fever vaccination. TCR cDNA was made by 5'RACE template switching, adding a universal primer site and UMIs. MiXCR, run by TCRdb on the 5' RACE reads, gives a single entry per CDR3 protein. The sample has some 150,000 distinct CDR3 sequences, less than 8.5% seen once. Sequencing was performed on CD4+ T cells sorted from PBMCs, taken 10 days after the yellow fever booster vaccination. This sequence originates from a man aged 25 to 40 who received the YFV17D yellow fever vaccine.

The CDR3 protein is CSARVMTSGRAETQYF. The CDR3 nucleotides are TGCAGTGCTAGAGTTATGACTAGCGGGAGAGCAGAGACCCAGTACTTC. The V gene is TRBV20-1, the J gene TRBJ2-5; 12 nucleotides match TRBD2. J lost 4 bases, V lost 1 base, and 7 bases had no gene match. The CDR3 loop spans 16 amino acids. Germline CDR1 reads DFQATT; CDR2 reads SNEGSKA (reference sequence).